Each of the 23 T cell receptor beta chains below was sequenced from the same sample in a study of cytomegalovirus exposure and HLA in healthy donors. PCR amplification relied on 60 Vbeta primers (plus 13 Jbeta primers). Only in-frame clones appear in the TCRdb table, and some are missing; sequencing was by immunoSEQ multiplex PCR. This table holds around 200,000 clones, 75% to 85% found once. The sample taken for sequencing was PBMCs. Receptors were obtained from a woman aged 55-75 years in good health and CMV-seropositive.

The chain has TRBV27 and TRBJ2-1; TRBD1 matches at 10 bases. The CDR3 has 14 residues. Per germline, CDR1 MNHEY and CDR2 SMNVEV (reference sequence). With V trimmed by 3 bases and J by 7 bases, 3 bases remained unmatched. The CDR3 coding sequence is TGTGCCAGCAGTTTTGACAGGGGGCTAAATGAGCAGTTCTTC. Residues: CASSFDRGLNEQFF.

The J gene is TRBJ1-1, the V gene TRBV19, with unresolved D. The ends were cut back, 5 bases at V and 0 bases at J, with 10 bases in the middle. The CDR3 length is 14 residues. Germline values: CDR1 LNHDA, CDR2 SQIVND (reference sequence). CDR3 residues: CASSAAGLNTEAFF. CDR3 coding DNA: TGTGCCAGTAGTGCGGCCGGGTTGAACACTGAAGCTTTCTTT. The full variable domain, rest sourced from reference TRBV19 and TRBJ1-1, is DGGITQSPKYLFRKEGQNVTLSCEQNLNHDAMYWYRQDPGQGLRLIYYSQIVNDFQKGDIAEGYSVSREKKESFPLTVTSAQKNPTAFYLCASSAAGLNTEAFFGQGTRLTVV.

The chain is built from TRBV19 and TRBJ2-1, with 7 nucleotides matching TRBD1. This CDR3 comprises 16 residues. Germline V gene data show CDR1 as LNHDA and CDR2 as SQIVND (reference sequence). V trimming: 5 bases; J trimming: 6 bases; junction bases outside the gene matches: 13. Written as DNA, the CDR3 is TGTGCCAGTAGTCCCCAATGGACAGGATCTGGCAATGAGCAGTTCTTC. Residues: CASSPQWTGSGNEQFF.

This chain uses TRBV4-1 with TRBJ2-2, with 7 bases identical to TRBD2. This CDR3 contains 17 residues. Unmatched junction bases numbered 8, after V lost 4 bases and J lost 0 bases. Germline CDR1 MGHRA, CDR2 YSYEKL. The CDR3 DNA reads as TGCGCCAGCAGCCCGGGGAGGGCGGTTACGAACACCGGGGAGCTGTTTTTT. Its translation is CASSPGRAVTNTGELFF.

The chain has TRBV11-2 and TRBJ1-2; D might be TRBD1 (6 bases). V lost 2 bases and J lost 4, with 11 bases in between. Per the germline V gene, CDR1 is SGHAT and CDR2 is FQNNGV. The CDR3 contains 14 residues. The CDR3 DNA sequence: TGTGCCAGCAGCTTACGGACAGCCGTCTATGGCTACACCTTC. This encodes CASSLRTAVYGYTF.

The chain uses TRBV6-1 and TRBJ1-1; no clear D gene. The CDR3 covers 13 residues. Per germline, CDR1 MNHNS and CDR2 SASEGT. Trimming stripped 2 bases from V and 7 bases from J, with 11 bases between. The CDR3 region has the DNA TGTGCCAGCAGTGAAAGGAACGGGTATGAAGCTTTCTTT. It specifies CASSERNGYEAFF.

The chain has TRBV5-1 and TRBJ1-3, with D possibly TRBD1 on 6 matching bases. The CDR3 totals 15 residues. Looked up from germline, CDR1 is SGHRS and CDR2 is YFSETQ. V lost 0 bases and J lost 3, with 10 bases in between. CDR3 residues: CASSLVGANGNTIYF. The CDR3 region has the DNA TGCGCCAGCAGCTTGGTGGGGGCGAATGGAAACACCATATATTTT.

The chain combines TRBV11-2 with TRBJ1-2; D is ambiguous. The CDR3 covers 13 residues. Germline V gives CDR1 SGHAT, CDR2 FQNNGV. Trimming took off 4 bases at V and 0 bases at J, with 6 bases between the two ends. CDR3 region: CASSSAANYGYTF. In nucleotides, the CDR3 is TGTGCCAGCAGCTCCGCAGCTAACTATGGCTACACCTTC. Supplemented by reference TRBV11-2 and TRBJ1-2, the full variable domain reads EAGVAQSPRYKIIEKRQSVAFWCNPISGHATLYWYQQILGQGPKLLIQFQNNGVVDDSQLPKDRFSAERLKGVDSTLKIQPAKLEDSAVYLCASSSAANYGYTFGSGTRLTVV.

CDR3: CASFRTSGDNEQFF. CDR3 nucleotides: TGCGCCAGCTTCAGGACTAGCGGCGACAATGAGCAGTTCTTC. The gene calls are TRBV5-1 and TRBJ2-1; TRBD2 agrees at 10 bases. Germline trimming cut 7 bases from V and 5 bases from J; bases unmatched to any gene: 6. The CDR3 has 14 amino acids. CDR1 is SGHRS, CDR2 YFSETQ, per germline.

As for this clone: Additional DNA sequences in this sample encode the identical CDR3. J is TRBJ1-2 and V is TRBV7-2; 7 positions agree with TRBD1. Germline CDR1 SGHTA, CDR2 FQGNSA. With V trimmed by 5 bases and J by 4 bases, 7 bases remained unmatched. The CDR3 has 14 residues. The CDR3 DNA reads as TGTGCCAGCAGCATGGACAGGTCGCGCTATGGCTACACCTTC. Residues: CASSMDRSRYGYTF.

The sample holds one count of this clone. This chain uses TRBV2 with TRBJ1-1; D is uncertain. The CDR3 spans 14 residues. Trimming shortened V by 3 bases and J by 5 bases, and 13 bases separated the two germline ends. CDR1 and CDR2 (germline): SNHLY, FYNNEI. Written as DNA, the CDR3 is TGTGCCAGCAGTGATCGAACCCGAGGGACTGAAGCTTTCTTT. It specifies CASSDRTRGTEAFF.

This clone was recorded a few times. The chain recombines TRBV6-4 with TRBJ2-3; 9 nucleotides align to TRBD1. V shed 8 bases and J 2 bases; nucleotides not matched to a gene: 8. Germline assignment: CDR1 MRHNA and CDR2 SNTAGT. The CDR3 sequence is 15 residues long. The CDR3 region is CASGSGQGTTDTQYF. CDR3 bases: TGTGCCAGCGGTTCGGGACAGGGTACCACAGATACGCAGTATTTT.

This clone was picked up a small number of times. The V gene is TRBV5-4, the J gene TRBJ1-1; 8 bases line up with TRBD1. The CDR3 has 14 residues. The germline CDR1 and CDR2 sequences are SGHNT and YYREEE (reference sequence). With V trimmed by 4 bases and J by 3 bases, 5 bases remained unmatched. As DNA, the CDR3 is TGTGCCAGCAGCAGGACAGGGATCTACACTGAAGCTTTCTTT. This gives the protein CASSRTGIYTEAFF.

The chain employs TRBV7-9 and TRBJ1-1; D is undetermined. V was pared by 1 base and J by 1 base, with 10 bases between. The CDR3 has 15 residues. CDR1 and CDR2 from the germline V gene are SEHNR and FQNEAQ (reference sequence). Here the CDR3 DNA reads TGTGCCAGCAGCTTAGTTAACACAAGGAACACTGAAGCTTTCTTT. It encodes CASSLVNTRNTEAFF.

The chain employs TRBV5-4 and TRBJ1-5, with D possibly matching TRBD1 (5 bases). Germline V gene sequence: CDR1 SGHNT, CDR2 YYREEE (reference sequence). V lost 4 bases and J 7 bases, leaving 15 bases between the germline ends. The CDR3 totals 14 residues. DNA for the CDR3: TGTGCCAGCAGCGCTGACGGGGGAATCCAGCCCCAGCATTTT. Its translation: CASSADGGIQPQHF.

This chain uses TRBV5-4 with TRBJ2-3; TRBD2 matches at 12 bases. The ends lost 5 bases at V and 1 base at J; junction bases unmatched: 5. This CDR3 has 16 amino acids. Germline V gives CDR1 SGHNT, CDR2 YYREEE (reference sequence). The CDR3 loop is CASSRRLAGGTDTQYF. The DNA of the CDR3 is TGTGCCAGCAGTCGCAGACTAGCGGGAGGCACAGATACGCAGTATTTT.

The genes are TRBV7-2 and TRBJ1-1; 7 bases map to TRBD1. CDR1 is SGHTA, CDR2 FQGNSA, per germline. The CDR3 is made up of 16 amino acids. V was pared by 4 bases and J by 6 bases, with 14 bases of the junction left unmatched. CDR3 coding DNA: TGTGCCAGCAGCTCTCAAGGGGCAGGGGGTTGGGCTGAAGCTTTCTTT. Translated: CASSSQGAGGWAEAFF.

The chain employs TRBV4-1 and TRBJ2-1, with a tentative D call TRBD2 (6 bases). Germline V gene lookup returns CDR1 MGHRA and CDR2 YSYEKL. This CDR3 region has 15 residues. Trimming shortened V by 1 base and J by 2 bases, and 9 bases separated the two germline ends. Written as DNA, the CDR3 is TGCGCCAGCAGCCAAGCGGGGGTAACCTACAATGAGCAGTTCTTC. Its translation: CASSQAGVTYNEQFF.

The chain combines TRBV7-2 with TRBJ1-1, with a possible D match to TRBD1 (6 bases). CDR1 is SGHTA, CDR2 FQGNSA, per germline. The length of the CDR3 is 15 residues. Trimming took 5 bases from V and 4 from J, leaving 17 bases between them. CDR3 protein: CASSLTGLGVTEAFF. In DNA, the CDR3 is TGTGCCAGCAGCCTCACAGGGTTAGGCGTCACTGAAGCTTTCTTT.

The J gene is TRBJ2-7, the V gene TRBV5-4; D may be TRBD2 (5 bases). The CDR3 is made up of 15 amino acids. In germline, CDR1 is SGHNT, CDR2 YYREEE (reference sequence). Trimming took off 2 bases at V and 0 bases at J, with 12 bases between the two ends. The CDR3: CASSLSTGSSYEQYF. Written as DNA, the CDR3 is TGTGCCAGCAGCTTATCGACGGGAAGCTCCTACGAGCAGTACTTC.

V is TRBV9 and J is TRBJ2-6; D is ambiguous. Trimming shortened V by 4 bases and J by 0 bases, and 14 bases separated the two germline ends. Germline CDR1 is SGDLS and CDR2 is YYNGEE. This CDR3 has 17 residues. The CDR3 DNA reads TGTGCCAGCAGCTTACAGCCGCCTCCCTCTGGGGCCAACGTCCTGACTTTC. Translated: CASSLQPPPSGANVLTF.

The chain is built from TRBV30 and TRBJ2-3, with TRBD2 as a possible D gene (7 bases). The CDR3 has 15 amino acids. The V end was cut by 3 bases, the J end by 2 bases, with 15 bases between. The V gene's germline CDR1 is GTSNPN and CDR2 SVGIG (reference sequence). The CDR3 spells CAWSLRGADTDTQYF. As DNA, the CDR3 is TGTGCCTGGAGCCTTCGGGGGGCCGACACAGATACGCAGTATTTT.

The V and J genes are TRBV5-1 and TRBJ2-7; perhaps TRBD1 as D (6 bases). The CDR3 runs to 13 residues. Germline V gene data show CDR1 as SGHRS and CDR2 as YFSETQ. V was cut by 5 bases and J by 6 bases, with 15 bases left in between. Here the CDR3 reads CASSEQGDIEQYF. CDR3 coding DNA: TGCGCCAGCAGTGAACAGGGCGACATCGAGCAGTACTTC.